The rows below give T cell receptor beta chains drawn from one sample of a study of T cell changes during pregnancy in multiple sclerosis. Assay used: immunoSEQ multiplex PCR; TCRdb lists only in-frame clones, some missing. This sample has under 65,000 clones, with roughly 92% found just once. This material consisted of CD8+ T cells from peripheral blood mononuclear cells, taken in the third trimester of pregnancy. These receptors all come from a female donor with multiple sclerosis, enrolled in a pregnancy study. CDR3s leave out the opening cysteine and the closing phenylalanine or tryptophan. Where a row states a size, it is once, few, many or the class of an expanded clone; other rows omit it.

j_gene,v_gene,abundance,CDR3aa
TRBJ1-2,TRBV13,NA,ASSLGTGANYGYT
TRBJ1-1,TRBV7-9,NA,ASSPTGTEAF
TRBJ2-1,TRBV20-1,once,SASETDEQF
TRBJ2-1,TRBV28,NA,ASSTGGLAEQF
TRBJ2-7,TRBV6-5,NA,ASSQDSYEQY
TRBJ1-1,TRBV10-1,NA,ARIDGYTEAF
TRBJ2-5,TRBV6-6,NA,ASSYSGQSQETQY
TRBJ1-2,TRBV4-1,NA,ASSQKTPDSYGYT
TRBJ2-1,TRBV4-3,NA,ASSQGLALTNEQF
TRBJ1-2,TRBV6-4,NA,ASTDRTYGYT
TRBJ1-1,TRBV19,NA,ASSIGRIEAF
TRBJ1-2,TRBV28,NA,ASSFISGDGYT
TRBJ2-1,TRBV7-9,NA,ASSLGASGSNEQF
TRBJ2-5,TRBV25-1,NA,ASSEYSRGETQY
TRBJ2-7,TRBV2,NA,ATLDSYEQY
TRBJ2-3,TRBV7-2,NA,ASSLVSSGRASNTQY
TRBJ2-2,TRBV29-1,NA,SVWRENTGELF
TRBJ1-1,TRBV27,once,ASSLLGGSEAF
TRBJ2-3,TRBV10-2,NA,ASRRGLAGGPGGTDTQY
TRBJ2-5,TRBV30,NA,ASGGLGGETQY
TRBJ1-6,TRBV5-1,NA,ASSLRTEANSPLH